The clone carrying this T cell receptor beta chain is large within its sample. Its antigen is currently unknown. TCRdb recomputed calls from the 5' RACE reads with MiXCR, one row per CDR3 protein. Of roughly 3,000 distinct CDR3 sequences listed, about 19% are singletons. Time point noted: blood at routine non-recurrence follow-up after resection. The CDR3 has 15 residues. CDR1 is LGHNA, CDR2 YSLEER, per germline. V was pared by 0 bases and J by 8 bases, with 5 bases of the junction left unmatched. The record originates from a study of spatial heterogeneity in lung cancer. Whole-study findings and limits: Ubiquitous expanded tumor TCRs were observed in blood more at resection than follow-up.

The material was PBMCs, obtained at follow-up. The V and J genes are TRBV4-3 and TRBJ2-1, with 9 bases aligning to TRBD2. The receptor was isolated from a male donor with early-stage non-small cell lung cancer. The CDR3 loop reads CASSQDLAGVYEQFF. The DNA of the CDR3 is TGCGCCAGCAGCCAAGACTTAGCGGGAGTCTATGAGCAGTTCTTC.